Presented here are 11 T cell receptor beta chains from one specimen sequenced in a study of shared clonotypes between healthy human individuals. Profiling relied on immunoSEQ multiplex PCR, and the TCRdb table lists in-frame clones only, not all of them. Of roughly 500,000 clones listed, 90% to 96% are singletons. Sequencing input: naive CD4+ T cells sorted from blood. Regarding subset: CD45RA+ positively selected. All receptors derive from a woman aged 25 to 45 in good health.

The J gene is TRBJ2-5, the V gene TRBV4-1, with D perhaps TRBD2 (6 bases). The DNA end favors TRBJ2-7, so the J call may be wrong. The germline gives CDR1 MGHRA, CDR2 YSYEKL. This CDR3 has 16 residues. As DNA, the CDR3 is TGCGCCAGCAGCCAAGCTTTCGCGGGGAGGACCTACGAGCAGTACTTC. Protein product: CASSQAFAGRTYEQYF.

This rearrangement joins TRBV27 to TRBJ2-7; D assignment may be TRBD1 or TRBD2 (6 bases each). The CDR3 runs 13 residues. V shed 4 bases and J shed 3 bases, with 10 bases lying between them. Germline CDR1 reads MNHEY; CDR2 reads SMNVEV (reference sequence). This CDR3 reads CASSSGGGYEQYF. The CDR3 DNA follows: TGTGCCAGCAGTTCCGGGGGCGGCTACGAGCAGTACTTC.

In nucleotides, the CDR3 is TGTGCCAGCAGCTTGGATCGGGGTTCGAACATTCAGTACTTC. It yields the protein CASSLDRGSNIQYF. This chain joins TRBV5-4 and TRBJ2-4, with a weak D call TRBD2 (5 bases). V lost 0 bases and J 7 bases, leaving 11 bases between the germline ends. This CDR3 has 14 amino acids. Germline assignment: CDR1 SGHNT and CDR2 YYREEE (reference sequence).

The chain links TRBV6-6 to TRBJ2-3; 13 bases are shared with TRBD2. This CDR3 is 14 amino acids long. Trimming removed 5 bases from V and 6 bases from J; junction bases left unmatched: 2. CDR1 MNHNY and CDR2 SVGAGI come from the germline V gene (reference sequence). CDR3 amino acids: CASSPLAGGDTQYF. In DNA, the CDR3 is TGTGCCAGCAGTCCACTAGCGGGAGGGGATACGCAGTATTTT.

V is TRBV7-2 and J is TRBJ1-5; TRBD1 matches at 7 bases. In germline, CDR1 is SGHTA, CDR2 FQGNSA. The V gene end was trimmed by 5 bases and the J gene end by 6 bases; junction bases not matched to a gene: 4. The CDR3 is made up of 13 amino acids. In DNA, the CDR3 is TGTGCCAGCAGCCCGGGACAGATTCAGCCCCAGCATTTT. The encoded protein is CASSPGQIQPQHF. Looking up the rest from reference TRBV7-2 and TRBJ1-5 gives the full variable domain: GAGVSQSPSNKVTEKGKDVELRCDPISGHTALYWYRQSLGQGLEFLIYFQGNSAPDKSGLPSDRFSAERTGGSVSTLTIQRTQQEDSAVYLCASSPGQIQPQHFGDGTRLSIL.

This clone was seen more than once but under ten times. The rearrangement links TRBV29-1 to TRBJ1-5, with D tentatively TRBD1 (6 bases). This CDR3 is 13 amino acids long. From germline, CDR1 is SQVTM and CDR2 ANQGSEA. The V end was cut by 3 bases, the J end by 2 bases, with 8 bases between. The CDR3 spells CSVDPGGNQPQHF. For the CDR3, the DNA is TGCAGCGTTGACCCAGGGGGCAATCAGCCCCAGCATTTT.

The chain carries TRBV30 and TRBJ2-3; 8 bases are shared with TRBD2. Germline CDR1 GTSNPN, CDR2 SVGIG (reference sequence). The CDR3 is 14 amino acids. The J segment lost 5 bases and the V segment lost 1 base, leaving 5 bases of the junction unmatched. This CDR3 is CAWSAGSGKDTQYF. The CDR3 DNA reads as TGTGCCTGGAGTGCGGGTAGCGGGAAAGATACGCAGTATTTT.

The chain employs TRBV5-4 and TRBJ2-3; D unresolved. The length of the CDR3 is 15 residues. Germline V lookup: CDR1 SGHNT, CDR2 YYREEE (reference sequence). With 1 base removed from V and 0 bases from J, the gap between germline ends came to 9 bases. CDR3 in DNA: TGTGCCAGCAGCTTGTCGATAGGGAGCACAGATACGCAGTATTTT. Its translation: CASSLSIGSTDTQYF.

The gene calls are TRBV5-1 and TRBJ2-7; D ambiguous. With 0 bases removed from V and 0 bases from J, the gap between germline ends came to 13 bases. Germline V gene data show CDR1 as SGHRS and CDR2 as YFSETQ. The CDR3 sequence is 16 residues long. DNA for the CDR3: TGCGCCAGCAGCTTGGCCGACGGATTGAGCTCCTACGAGCAGTACTTC. Amino acid sequence: CASSLADGLSSYEQYF.

The gene calls are TRBV6-6 and TRBJ1-5; D remains ambiguous. This CDR3 has 15 amino acids. CDR1 MNHNY and CDR2 SVGAGI come from the germline V gene (reference sequence). Trimming removed 0 bases from V and 2 bases from J, with 8 bases in between. CDR3 residues: CASSYSPAGNQPQHF. CDR3 bases: TGTGCCAGCAGTTACTCGCCGGCAGGCAATCAGCCCCAGCATTTT.

This sequence joins TRBV28 and TRBJ1-5, with D perhaps TRBD1 (5 bases). Germline CDR1 reads MDHEN; CDR2 reads SYDVKM. CDR3 size: 14 residues. V was cut by 9 bases and J by 1 base, with 13 bases left in between. As DNA, the CDR3 is TGTGCCAGTGGGGGGGTTCGGAGCAATCAGCCCCAGCATTTT. Amino acids: CASGGVRSNQPQHF.